This T cell receptor (beta chain) was profiled in a study of blood T cell repertoires in COVID-19. At the level of the study: The United States, Italy and Spain provided the acute and convalescent COVID-19 samples. Sample material is recorded as cDNA or gDNA derived from T cells, B-cell-depleted T cells, or PBMCs.

Authors' processing steps: Quantification of nucleated cells was approximated via reference gene primer amplification. Sequenced by immunoSEQ multiplex PCR; TCRdb stores in-frame clones only, minus some. D and trimming were read from the DNA, whereas the V and J calls and clone size are those reported in that table. The table includes hundreds of thousands of clones, over 75% detected once. V shed 5 bases and J 7 bases; nucleotides not matched to a gene: 7. CDR1 and CDR2 from the germline V gene are SGHTA and FQGNSA. This CDR3 spans 14 amino acids. Input material: peripheral blood. The sequence was obtained from a woman in her fifties or sixties who had recovered from COVID-19. The chain combines TRBV7-2 with TRBJ1-4; 7 nucleotides agree with TRBD1. The CDR3 here is CASSPRQGREKLFF. The CDR3, as DNA: TGTGCCAGCAGCCCCAGACAGGGACGTGAAAAACTGTTTTTT. The whole variable domain, remainder taken from reference TRBV7-2 and TRBJ1-4, is GAGVSQSPSNKVTEKGKDVELRCDPISGHTALYWYRQSLGQGLEFLIYFQGNSAPDKSGLPSDRFSAERTGGSVSTLTIQRTQQEDSAVYLCASSPRQGREKLFFGSGTQLSVL.